This T cell receptor (beta chain) was captured in a study of beta chain features in type 1 diabetes. General study findings and limits: Using cDNA template may skew counts toward highly expressing activated cells. Shortening that was moderate but significant affected the TCRB CDR3s of Type 1 diabetes patients in all four CD4+ subsets.

With respect to this clone: Its cognate antigen is unknown.

The V gene end was trimmed by 3 bases and the J gene end by 5 bases; junction bases not matched to a gene: 6. The CDR3 is 14 amino acids. Germline CDR1 and CDR2: SNHLY and FYNNEI. Sequencing targeted expressed TCRB transcripts, as all isolated RNA had been reverse transcribed. Generated by immunoSEQ multiplex PCR, the TCRdb table keeps only in-frame clones and is missing some. The top ten clones hold roughly 0.019% of a sample with about 240,000 clones, roughly 14% of them seen once. The chain is built from TRBV2 and TRBJ1-1, with 7 bases aligning to TRBD1. Input material: naive CD4+ T cells from blood. The TCR originated in a young man with type 1 diabetes. CDR3 in DNA: TGTGCCAGCAGTGAGGACCCGGGACAGACTGAAGCTTTCTTT. Its protein product is CASSEDPGQTEAFF.